Listed below are T cell receptor beta chains from one sample, sequenced in a study of PD-L1 blockade in urothelial cancer. Libraries were prepared by immunoSEQ multiplex PCR; TCRdb keeps only in-frame clonotypes and omits some of them. Found here are approximately 40,000 clones, around nine tenths of them singletons; the top ten hold over 20%. The sequencing here drew on PBMCs, taken around atezolizumab (anti-PD-L1) treatment. The origin of the receptors is a man in his 60s with urothelial cancer. Each CDR3 is given with its conserved first and last residue. D genes are given only for firm matches. Clone size, where shown, is once, few, many, or a class for clones that have expanded.

>TRBJ1-2|NA|NA|TRBV19
CASTLRGNYGYTF
TGTGCCAGTACCCTTAGGGGGAACTATGGCTACACCTTC
>TRBJ2-7|TRBD1|NA|TRBV6-6
CASSNTGGPTYEQYF
TGTGCCAGCAGTAACACAGGGGGACCTACCTACGAGCAGTACTTC
>TRBJ1-1|TRBD1|NA|TRBV9
CASSIRPGQIAEAFF
TGTGCCAGCAGCATCCGACCGGGACAGATCGCTGAAGCTTTCTTT
>TRBJ1-5|NA|NA|TRBV6-5
CASRPEQQSNQPQHF
TGTGCCAGCAGGCCGGAACAGCAAAGCAATCAGCCCCAGCATTTT
>TRBJ2-7|TRBD1|once|TRBV7-6
CASSLYGTGGAGAYEQYF
TGTGCCAGCAGCTTATATGGGACAGGGGGCGCCGGTGCCTACGAGCAGTACTTC
>TRBJ2-1|TRBD1|NA|TRBV6-6
CASSLRDRAYNEQFF
TGTGCCAGCAGTCTTAGGGACAGGGCCTACAATGAGCAGTTCTTC
>TRBJ2-2|NA|NA|TRBV5-4
CASSLLGVGELFF
TGTGCCAGCAGCCTCCTCGGGGTCGGGGAGCTGTTTTTT
>TRBJ1-3|TRBD1|NA|TRBV29-1
CSVRSDRGGNTIYF
TGCAGCGTCCGATCGGACAGGGGGGGAAACACCATATATTTT
>TRBJ1-2|NA|few|TRBV2
CASSVVQVNYGYTF
TGTGCCAGCAGTGTGGTACAGGTCAACTATGGCTACACCTTC
>TRBJ2-1|TRBD2|NA|TRBV7-8
CASSLASGRGNEQFF
TGTGCCAGCAGCTTAGCTAGCGGGAGAGGAAATGAGCAGTTCTTC
>TRBJ2-7|NA|NA|TRBV19
CASNKGLGSYEQYF
TGTGCCAGTAATAAGGGACTTGGCTCCTACGAGCAGTACTTC
>TRBJ2-7|NA|few|TRBV7-9
CASSLVQYEQYF
TGTGCCAGCAGCTTAGTTCAGTACGAGCAGTACTTC
>TRBJ1-1|NA|NA|TRBV7-9
CASSLRGMNTEAFF
TGTGCCAGCAGCTTACGGGGAATGAACACTGAAGCTTTCTTT
>TRBJ1-5|NA|many|TRBV12-1
CASSPSAGSNQPQHF
TGTGCCAGCAGCCCCAGTGCGGGAAGCAATCAGCCCCAGCATTTT
>TRBJ2-7|TRBD1|NA|TRBV19
CASRQNWDSHEQYF
TGTGCCAGCAGACAGAATTGGGACAGCCACGAGCAGTACTTC
>TRBJ2-7|TRBD1|NA|TRBV10-3
CAIMDRGYEQYF
TGTGCCATCATGGACAGGGGCTACGAGCAGTACTTC
>TRBJ2-2|NA|NA|TRBV7-2
CASTPVPNTGELFF
TGTGCCAGCACCCCCGTTCCGAACACCGGGGAGCTGTTTTTT
>TRBJ2-3|NA|NA|TRBV27
CASSPTTGRYTDTQYF
TGTGCCAGCAGTCCAACGACAGGGAGGTACACAGATACGCAGTATTTT
>TRBJ1-4|TRBD1|NA|TRBV6-5
CASSNTGAVNEKLFF
TGTGCCAGCAGTAACACAGGGGCGGTTAATGAAAAACTGTTTTTT
>TRBJ2-7|TRBD2|NA|TRBV4-1
CASSPGLAGPLRLEQYF
TGCGCCAGCAGCCCTGGACTAGCGGGGCCCCTACGACTGGAGCAGTACTTC
>TRBJ2-1|TRBD1|NA|TRBV10-3
CAINLTPTGGSNEQFF
TGTGCCATCAATCTAACTCCGACAGGGGGAAGCAATGAGCAGTTCTTC
>TRBJ1-1|NA|NA|TRBV7-2
CASSEYRAGRTEAFF
TGTGCCAGCAGCGAATACAGGGCCGGTAGGACTGAAGCTTTCTTT
>TRBJ1-3|NA|NA|TRBV7-2
CASSLETEPGNTIYF
TGTGCCAGCAGCTTAGAGACTGAGCCTGGAAACACCATATATTTT
>TRBJ2-5|NA|NA|TRBV7-2
CASSLGDSGLGTQYF
TGTGCCAGCAGCTTAGGGGATAGCGGCCTGGGGACCCAGTACTTC
>TRBJ2-1|TRBD2|NA|TRBV2
CASSEALRLAGGDAYNEQFF
TGTGCCAGCAGTGAAGCGCTTAGGCTAGCGGGAGGGGACGCCTACAATGAGCAGTTCTTC
>TRBJ2-1|NA|NA|TRBV4-1
CASSQGGGGLSYNEQFF
TGCGCCAGCAGCCAAGGAGGCGGGGGCCTTTCTTACAATGAGCAGTTCTTC
>TRBJ1-2|NA|NA|TRBV15
CATSRLREAGGYTF
TGTGCCACCAGCAGATTACGGGAGGCTGGGGGCTACACCTTC
>TRBJ2-7|TRBD1|once|TRBV19
CASSLTGGKGYEQYF
TGTGCCAGTAGTCTGACAGGGGGAAAGGGCTACGAGCAGTACTTC
>TRBJ1-5|NA|NA|TRBV18
CASSVRSSYGGDFQPQHF
TGTGCCAGCTCAGTTCGGTCTTCGTACGGGGGAGATTTTCAGCCCCAGCATTTT
>TRBJ1-3|TRBD1|NA|TRBV6-6
CASSATGGEGNTIYF
TGTGCCAGCAGTGCTACAGGGGGCGAGGGAAACACCATATATTTT
>TRBJ2-3|TRBD2|once|TRBV5-1
CASSLASGGTDTQYF
TGCGCCAGCAGCTTGGCTAGCGGGGGCACAGATACGCAGTATTTT
>TRBJ1-1|NA|NA|TRBV7-9
CASSSIGRGTEAFF
TGTGCCAGCAGCTCGATAGGCCGGGGAACTGAAGCTTTCTTT
>TRBJ1-6|TRBD1|NA|TRBV10-2
CASRDSGTGSYSPLHF
TGCGCCAGCAGGGACTCCGGGACAGGGAGTTATTCACCCCTCCACTTT
>TRBJ2-7|TRBD1|NA|TRBV30
CAWSVQGAPSYEQYF
TGTGCCTGGAGTGTACAGGGGGCGCCTTCCTACGAGCAGTACTTC
>TRBJ1-3|NA|NA|TRBV4-2
CASSQGGVSGNTIYF
TGTGCCAGCAGCCAAGGGGGGGTCTCTGGAAACACCATATATTTT
>TRBJ2-3|NA|NA|TRBV11-2
CASSLVSDTQYF
TGTGCCAGCAGCTTAGTATCAGATACGCAGTATTTT
>TRBJ1-2|NA|NA|TRBV11-2
CASSSARNYGYTF
TGTGCCAGCAGCTCAGCCAGGAACTATGGCTACACCTTC
>TRBJ1-1|TRBD1|NA|TRBV5-1
CASSSGTGGSTEAFF
TGCGCCAGCAGCTCCGGGACAGGGGGATCTACTGAAGCTTTCTTT
>TRBJ2-7|TRBD1|NA|TRBV27
CASSGTGRNEQYF
TGTGCCAGCAGTGGGACAGGGAGGAACGAGCAGTACTTC
>TRBJ1-1|TRBD1|NA|TRBV2
CASRDRGLTEAFF
TGTGCCAGCAGGGACAGGGGGCTTACTGAAGCTTTCTTT
>TRBJ2-1|TRBD2|once|TRBV2
CASSALAGQGNEQFF
TGTGCCAGCAGTGCATTAGCGGGTCAGGGCAATGAGCAGTTCTTC
>TRBJ1-5|TRBD1|few|TRBV6-1
CASISGTGRDQPQHF
TGTGCCAGCATCTCCGGGACAGGGAGGGATCAGCCCCAGCATTTT
>TRBJ2-5|TRBD2|NA|TRBV14
CASSLRTRRGEETQYF
TGTGCCAGCAGCCTACGGACTAGGAGGGGAGAGGAGACCCAGTACTTC
>TRBJ2-2|TRBD1|NA|TRBV27
CASRRTGVAGELFF
TGTGCCAGCAGACGGACAGGGGTGGCCGGGGAGCTGTTTTTT
>TRBJ2-3|TRBD2|NA|TRBV25-1
CASSSGTSRPRQYF
TGTGCCAGCAGCTCCGGGACTAGCAGGCCTAGGCAGTATTTT
>TRBJ1-1|NA|NA|TRBV5-1
CASSLAGIPETEAFF
TGCGCCAGCAGCTTGGCCGGGATACCCGAGACTGAAGCTTTCTTT
>TRBJ2-3|TRBD1|NA|TRBV29-1
CSAIPVRTGTPDTQYF
TGCAGCGCCATCCCAGTCCGGACAGGGACCCCAGATACGCAGTATTTT
>TRBJ1-1|NA|NA|TRBV7-3
CASSAGPSYTEAFF
TGTGCCAGCAGCGCGGGACCCTCTTACACTGAAGCTTTCTTT
>TRBJ1-2|NA|NA|TRBV5-4
CASSRDSSYGYTF
TGTGCCAGCAGCCGGGACTCCAGCTATGGCTACACCTTC
>TRBJ2-3|NA|NA|TRBV20-1
CSAYDTDTQYF
TGCAGTGCCTACGACACAGATACGCAGTATTTT
>TRBJ1-2|NA|NA|TRBV19
CASSIPGGTNYGYTF
TGTGCCAGTAGTATCCCCGGGGGAACTAACTATGGCTACACCTTC
>TRBJ2-1|TRBD2|NA|TRBV10-1
CASSGSGRAHEQFF
TGCGCCAGCAGTGGTAGCGGGAGGGCCCATGAGCAGTTCTTC
>TRBJ1-2|NA|NA|TRBV19
CASRRSYGYTF
TGTGCCAGTAGGAGGAGCTATGGCTACACCTTC
>TRBJ2-7|TRBD2|NA|TRBV7-2
CASSVGTSGTYEQYF
TGTGCCAGCAGCGTCGGGACTAGCGGTACCTACGAGCAGTACTTC
>TRBJ1-5|TRBD1|NA|TRBV5-1
CASSLNTGGGQPQHF
TGCGCCAGCAGCTTAAACACAGGGGGAGGGCAGCCCCAGCATTTT